The 25 T cell receptor beta chains given below trace back to one sample, sequenced in a study of CD8 T cells in ankylosing spondylitis. TCRdb redid the calling of the 5' RACE reads with MiXCR, one entry per CDR3 protein. This sample has around 150,000 distinct CDR3 sequences, with 30% to 40% found just once. Sequenced sample: synovial fluid, either unsorted or a sorted T cell fraction (not recorded which). The receptors shown here come from a male donor with ankylosing spondylitis.

Many counts were recorded for this clonotype. The chain joins TRBV7-2 to TRBJ1-1; TRBD1 aligns across 7 bases. Germline V gives CDR1 SGHTA, CDR2 FQGNSA. With V trimmed by 6 bases and J by 1 base, 14 bases remained unmatched. The length of the CDR3 is 17 residues. The CDR3 loop reads CASRGHRGFDQNTEAFF. The CDR3 coding sequence is TGTGCCAGCAGGGGTCACAGGGGATTCGATCAGAACACTGAAGCTTTCTTT.

The table lists this clonotype with a few counts. The chain has TRBV6-2 or TRBV6-3 and TRBJ2-1; D is possibly TRBD2 (6 bases). Per germline, CDR1 MNHEY and CDR2 SVGEGT. The CDR3 is 15 amino acids. The ends were cut back, 6 bases at V and 3 bases at J, with 15 bases in the middle. This CDR3 reads CASRLPGLNYNEQFF. In DNA, the CDR3 is TGTGCCAGCAGACTACCGGGACTCAACTACAATGAGCAGTTCTTC.

The gene calls are TRBV3-1 and TRBJ2-1; D not certain. CDR1 and CDR2 from the germline V gene are LGHDT and YNNKEL (reference sequence). Trimming pared 1 base from V and 6 bases from J, leaving 10 bases between. The CDR3 is 14 residues long. The CDR3 coding sequence is TGTGCCAGCAGCCAAGCACTACATTTCAATGAGCAGTTCTTC. Its translation: CASSQALHFNEQFF.

This clonotype was observed a few times. This rearrangement joins TRBV14 to TRBJ1-2, with 9 bases matching TRBD1. The CDR3 contains 15 residues. The germline gives CDR1 SGHDN, CDR2 FVKESK. V lost 5 bases, J lost 6 bases, and 10 bases stayed unmatched. CDR3 region: CASSGTGQGRDGYTF. As DNA, the CDR3 is TGTGCCAGCAGCGGGACCGGACAGGGGAGAGATGGCTACACCTTC.

V is TRBV20-1 and J is TRBJ1-1; D is ambiguous. From germline, CDR1 is DFQATT and CDR2 SNEGSKA (reference sequence). The CDR3 spans 13 residues. V was trimmed by 2 bases and J by 4 bases, leaving 11 bases between them. The CDR3 sequence: CSARSGSGTEAFF. The CDR3 region has the DNA TGCAGTGCTAGATCAGGCTCGGGCACTGAAGCTTTCTTT.

A few counts support this clonotype. The CDR3 reads CASMGQAGNTIYF. As DNA, the CDR3 is TGTGCCAGCATGGGACAGGCTGGAAACACCATATATTTT. This sequence joins TRBV7-6 and TRBJ1-3, with TRBD1 matching 8 bases. The CDR3 has 13 amino acids. Germline V gives CDR1 SGHVS, CDR2 FNYEAQ. J lost 2 bases, V lost 7 bases, and 1 base had no gene match.

This chain uses TRBV5-1 with TRBJ1-6; weak D call: TRBD1 (6 bases). The V gene's germline CDR1 is SGHRS and CDR2 YFSETQ. This CDR3 is 15 amino acids long. Between the trimmed V and J ends, which lost 1 base and 10 bases, there was a span of 15 bases. This CDR3 is CASSLSTGVTSPLHF. CDR3 in DNA: TGCGCCAGCAGCTTGTCGACAGGAGTTACGTCACCCCTCCACTTT.

The chain recombines TRBV3-1 with TRBJ2-7; 10 bases match TRBD2. The germline CDR1 and CDR2 sequences are LGHDT and YNNKEL (reference sequence). The CDR3 sequence is 18 residues long. J was trimmed by 1 base and V by 4 bases; bases with no gene match: 13. The CDR3 region has the DNA TGTGCCAGCAGCCCGCAAGGCCGCGTAGCGGGGGGATCCTACGAGCAGTACTTC. It yields the protein CASSPQGRVAGGSYEQYF.

The chain combines TRBV7-9 with TRBJ1-5, with D possibly being TRBD1 (6 bases). This CDR3 comprises 14 residues. Trimming cost V 4 bases and J 4 bases, with 11 bases left between them. Per germline, CDR1 SEHNR and CDR2 FQNEAQ (reference sequence). CDR3: CASSSQQGNQPQHF. The DNA for the CDR3 is TGTGCCAGCAGCTCACAACAGGGTAATCAGCCCCAGCATTTT. Full variable domain (outside the CDR3, taken from reference TRBV7-9 and TRBJ1-5): DTGVSQNPRHKITKRGQNVTFRCDPISEHNRLYWYRQTLGQGPEFLTYFQNEAQLEKSRLLSDRFSAERPKGSFSTLEIQRTEQGDSAMYLCASSSQQGNQPQHFGDGTRLSIL.

This clonotype was seen ten or more times. The chain uses TRBV20-1 and TRBJ2-1; D possibly corresponds to TRBD1 (6 bases). The V and J ends lost 0 bases and 5 bases respectively, with 11 bases between them. The CDR3 spans 14 residues. Germline V gene lookup returns CDR1 DFQATT and CDR2 SNEGSKA (reference sequence). The CDR3 DNA sequence: TGCAGTGCTAGAGATATCCGACAGGACAATGAGCAGTTCTTC. Its protein product is CSARDIRQDNEQFF.

The chain recombines TRBV2 with TRBJ2-5; 10 positions match TRBD2. Trimming took 6 bases from V and 2 from J; bases not matched to a gene: 9. The CDR3 length is 16 residues. Germline values: CDR1 SNHLY, CDR2 FYNNEI. The CDR3 bases are TGTGCCAGCAGCCGCAGCGGGGGGGGAAAGCAAGAGACCCAGTACTTC. Amino acid sequence: CASSRSGGGKQETQYF.

This clonotype was counted at least ten times. The chain couples TRBV4-2 to TRBJ2-3; D gene unclear. This CDR3 comprises 14 residues. Trimming removed 0 bases from V and 5 bases from J, with 9 bases in between. The germline V gene encodes CDR1 LGHNA and CDR2 YNFKEQ. The CDR3 nucleotides are TGTGCCAGCAGCCAAGATAAAAAGGGAGATACGCAGTATTTT. It encodes CASSQDKKGDTQYF.

This clonotype occurred a few times. The CDR3 DNA sequence: TGTGCCAGCACCCCGAGGTCGGGAAACACCGGGGAGCTGTTTTTT. Translation: CASTPRSGNTGELFF. The J gene is TRBJ2-2, the V gene TRBV3-1; a possible D gene is TRBD2 (5 bases). Germline V gives CDR1 LGHDT, CDR2 YNNKEL (reference sequence). V was pared by 7 bases and J by 2 bases, with 14 bases between. The CDR3 has 15 residues. Using reference TRBV3-1 and TRBJ2-2 for the parts outside the CDR3, the full variable domain is DTAVSQTPKYLVTQMGNDKSIKCEQNLGHDTMYWYKQDSKKFLKIMFSYNNKELIINETVPNRFSPKSPDKAHLNLHINSLELGDSAVYFCASTPRSGNTGELFFGEGSRLTVL.

This clonotype has only a few counts. This chain uses TRBV11-2 with TRBJ1-6; 10 nucleotides match TRBD1. The CDR3 contains 20 residues. The trim removed 0 bases at V and 0 bases at J, leaving 8 bases unmatched. CDR1 and CDR2 (germline): SGHAT, FQNNGV. CDR3 sequence reads: CASSLEGQGPMSSYNSPLHF. The CDR3 region has the DNA TGTGCCAGCAGCTTAGAGGGACAGGGGCCTATGAGCTCCTATAATTCACCCCTCCACTTT.

In this sample, this clonotype turned up many times. The gene calls are TRBV28 and TRBJ1-5; D perhaps matches TRBD1 (6 bases). Germline V gives CDR1 MDHEN, CDR2 SYDVKM. The CDR3 contains 18 residues. Trimming took 5 bases from V and 0 from J, leaving 20 bases between them. The CDR3 protein is CASSPRSAGTYSNQPQHF. The CDR3 region has the DNA TGTGCCAGCAGTCCCAGGAGTGCAGGGACATATAGCAATCAGCCCCAGCATTTT.

This clonotype was counted only a few times. This sequence joins TRBV20-1 and TRBJ1-2; the match to TRBD1 covers 7 bases. The CDR3 is 12 amino acids. Losses at the gene ends were 5 bases for V and 3 bases for J; bases not matched to a gene: 3. In germline, CDR1 is DFQATT, CDR2 SNEGSKA (reference sequence). The CDR3 nucleotides are TGCAGTGCTCCCGGGACAGACTATGGCTACACCTTC. This codes for CSAPGTDYGYTF.

About this clonotype itself: One junction end does not reproduce the germline sequence, and a read error may be involved. The chain uses TRBV6-5 and TRBJ2-1; TRBD1 matches at 10 bases. CDR3 length equals 17 residues. Germline CDR1 is MNHEY and CDR2 is SVGAGI. CDR3 sequence: CACSYRPGQGAYNEQFF. The CDR3 DNA sequence: TGTGCCTGCAGTTACCGACCCGGACAGGGGGCCTACAATGAGCAGTTCTTC.

This clonotype was picked up a small number of times. The chain couples TRBV24-1 to TRBJ1-5; D gene unclear. Germline V CDR1 and CDR2: KGHDR, SFDVKD. V gave up 3 bases and J gave up 4 bases, with 18 bases separating them. The CDR3 runs to 17 residues. DNA of the CDR3: TGTGCCACCAGTGATCCGCCGGGAGCCGGGATTAATCAGCCCCAGCATTTT. As protein: CATSDPPGAGINQPQHF.

This clonotype has a handful of counts. The rearrangement joins TRBV6-5 to TRBJ2-7; D remains ambiguous. The ends were cut back, 0 bases at V and 0 bases at J, with 9 bases in the middle. Germline loops: CDR1 MNHEY, CDR2 SVGAGI. The CDR3 loop spans 15 amino acids. The CDR3 DNA sequence: TGTGCCAGCAGTTACTCGACCGGGCGCTCCTACGAGCAGTACTTC. Its translation is CASSYSTGRSYEQYF.

The sample holds many counts of this clonotype. The V gene is TRBV20-1, the J gene TRBJ2-7; D unclear. Germline V lookup: CDR1 DFQATT, CDR2 SNEGSKA (reference sequence). V shed 2 bases and J shed 0 bases, with 8 bases lying between them. This CDR3 has 13 residues. This CDR3 is CSARTPSSYEQYF. The DNA for the CDR3 is TGCAGTGCTAGAACACCTAGCTCCTACGAGCAGTACTTC.

The chain joins TRBV25-1 to TRBJ2-2; D remains ambiguous. The CDR3 totals 14 residues. Trimming pared 1 base from V and 6 bases from J, leaving 9 bases between. CDR1 and CDR2 (germline): MGHDK, SYGVNS. The CDR3 nucleotides are TGTGCCAGCAGTGAATTAGTCCGCCCCGGGGAGCTGTTTTTT. This encodes CASSELVRPGELFF. The variable domain in full, with the rest retrieved from reference TRBV25-1 and TRBJ2-2, is EADIYQTPRYLVIGTGKKITLECSQTMGHDKMYWYQQDPGMELHLIHYSYGVNSTEKGDLSSESTVSRIRTEHFPLTLESARPSHTSQYLCASSELVRPGELFFGEGSRLTVL.

The V and J genes are TRBV29-1 and TRBJ1-2; a weak D match, TRBD1 (5 bases). V was cut by 3 bases and J by 4 bases, with 15 bases left in between. In germline, CDR1 is SQVTM, CDR2 ANQGSEA. The CDR3 is 14 residues long. The CDR3 here is CSVEKGIASYGYTF. The CDR3 DNA reads TGCAGCGTTGAGAAGGGGATAGCATCCTATGGCTACACCTTC.

In its sample, this clonotype was seen many times. The chain carries TRBV7-9 and TRBJ1-1; weak D call: TRBD1 (6 bases). Germline V gene lookup returns CDR1 SEHNR and CDR2 FQNEAQ (reference sequence). The CDR3 is 15 amino acids. V shed 6 bases and J shed 1 base, with 15 bases lying between them. The CDR3 coding sequence is TGTGCCAGCAGACCTACCGGGACACGGAACACTGAAGCTTTCTTT. Translating it yields CASRPTGTRNTEAFF.

The genes are TRBV5-1 and TRBJ2-7, with TRBD2 matching over 8 bases. In germline, CDR1 is SGHRS, CDR2 YFSETQ. The CDR3 consists of 14 residues. V lost 4 bases and J lost 0; bases outside the gene matches: 3. For the CDR3, the DNA is TGCGCCAGCAGCGCCGGGACTAGCTCCTACGAGCAGTACTTC. Its protein is CASSAGTSSYEQYF.

This clonotype occurred many times. The chain couples TRBV20-1 to TRBJ2-2; maybe TRBD2 (5 bases). Per the germline V gene, CDR1 is DFQATT and CDR2 is SNEGSKA (reference sequence). The ends were cut back, 3 bases at V and 2 bases at J, with 13 bases in the middle. This CDR3 spans 15 amino acids. CDR3: CSASLLTRNTGELFF. The DNA of the CDR3 is TGCAGTGCTAGCCTTCTCACTAGAAACACCGGGGAGCTGTTTTTT.